The source of this T cell receptor beta chain is a study of blood T cell repertoires in COVID-19. The CDR3 is 17 amino acids. Sequencing was performed with immunoSEQ multiplex PCR; in TCRdb, only in-frame clones are kept and a portion is missing. This table has roughly 80,000 clones, around 77% appearing once. V is TRBV12-2 and J is TRBJ1-5; the table's D call, TRBD1, has no DNA check behind it. TRBV12-2 is annotated as a pseudogene. This clonotype originated in a human donor in a cohort sampled during active COVID-19. The sample taken for sequencing was peripheral blood. In DNA form, the CDR3 reads TGTGCAAGTCGCCTGAACGGGGCAGGGGGTGGCAATCAGCCCCAGCATTTT. It encodes CASRLNGAGGGNQPQHF.